This record looks at one TCR beta chain sequence and its context. The sample originates from a study of technical replicates of blood from a handful of donors. Measured with immunoSEQ multiplex PCR; TCRdb has only the in-frame clones, and not every one. The table shows about 88,000 clones, with roughly 92% occurring only once. V lost 7 bases and J lost 1, with 13 bases in between. The CDR3 is 14 residues long. Looked up from germline, CDR1 is MNHEY and CDR2 is SMNVEV (reference sequence). The rearrangement uses TRBV27 and TRBJ1-1; D remains ambiguous. The specimen sequenced was T cells isolated from PBMCs. The receptor's source is a human donor in good health. The DNA for the CDR3 is TGTGCCAGCATGACGGGGAACGCGAACACTGAAGCTTTCTTT. Translation: CASMTGNANTEAFF.